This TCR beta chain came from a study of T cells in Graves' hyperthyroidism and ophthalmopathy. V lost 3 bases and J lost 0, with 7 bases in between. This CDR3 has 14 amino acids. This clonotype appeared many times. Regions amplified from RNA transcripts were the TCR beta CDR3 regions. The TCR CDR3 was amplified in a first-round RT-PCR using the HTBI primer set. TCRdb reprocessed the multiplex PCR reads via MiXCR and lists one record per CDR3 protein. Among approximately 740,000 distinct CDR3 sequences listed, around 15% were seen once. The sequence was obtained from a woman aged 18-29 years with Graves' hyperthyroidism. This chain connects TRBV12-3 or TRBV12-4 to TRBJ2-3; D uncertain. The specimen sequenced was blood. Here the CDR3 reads CASSFLKSTDTQYF. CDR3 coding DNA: TGTGCCAGCAGTTTCTTAAAGAGCACAGATACGCAGTATTTT.